One TCR beta chain is described in this entry. This record belongs to a study of blood T cell repertoires in COVID-19. Across the study: COVID-19 samples, acute and convalescent, were from the United States, Italy and Spain. Sources were T cells, B-cell-depleted T cells, or PBMCs; the material itself was cDNA or gDNA.

Sequenced by immunoSEQ multiplex PCR; TCRdb stores in-frame clones only, minus some. The repertoire holds approximately 97,000 clones, with 65% to 90% as singletons. The V segment lost 2 bases and the J segment 7 bases; nucleotides outside the gene matches: 12. This CDR3 contains 18 residues. CDR1 SGHTA and CDR2 FQGNSA come from the germline V gene. The V gene is TRBV7-2, the J gene TRBJ2-3; TRBD2 matches 13 bases. The material sequenced was peripheral blood. The TCR sequence derives from a woman of 80 years or more with acute or convalescent COVID-19. The DNA for the CDR3 is TGTGCCAGCAGCTTATCAGCTTATGGACTAGCGGGGGAAAATACGCAGTATTTT. Translated, it gives CASSLSAYGLAGENTQYF. The whole variable domain, filled in from reference TRBV7-2 and TRBJ2-3, reads GAGVSQSPSNKVTEKGKDVELRCDPISGHTALYWYRQSLGQGLEFLIYFQGNSAPDKSGLPSDRFSAERTGGSVSTLTIQRTQQEDSAVYLCASSLSAYGLAGENTQYFGPGTRLTVL.